The 16 T cell receptor beta chains below all came from one sample that was sequenced in a study of blood T cells in healthy people across ages. For the second PCR, which ran for about 6 to 12 cycles, a sample-barcoded 5' primer and a J-beta primer mix were used. MiXCR, run by TCRdb on the 5' RACE reads, gives a single entry per CDR3 protein. Of approximately 600,000 distinct CDR3 sequences listed, approximately 50% are singletons. Sequenced sample: blood. Receptors originate from a man aged 55 to 69 in good health.

This clonotype came up many times. This chain uses TRBV27 with TRBJ2-7; D may be TRBD2 (7 bases). Germline V CDR1 and CDR2: MNHEY, SMNVEV (reference sequence). The CDR3 has 16 amino acids. V was shortened by 3 bases and J by 2 bases, with 17 bases between the two germline ends. The CDR3 coding sequence is TGTGCCAGCAGTTTGAGGGGGGGAGGGGGTACCTACGAGCAGTACTTC. Its translation: CASSLRGGGGTYEQYF.

The table lists this clonotype with many counts. CDR3 residues: CASSQPSGTANTEAFF. The CDR3 coding sequence is TGTGCCAGCAGCCAACCTTCCGGGACAGCGAACACTGAAGCTTTCTTT. The gene calls are TRBV4-2 and TRBJ1-1; the match to TRBD1 covers 7 bases. The CDR3 consists of 16 residues. Losses at the gene ends were 2 bases for V and 1 base for J; bases not matched to a gene: 7. Germline values: CDR1 LGHNA, CDR2 YNFKEQ.

This chain links TRBV4-1 with TRBJ1-1, with no clear D. Germline assignment: CDR1 MGHRA and CDR2 YSYEKL. The CDR3 loop spans 15 amino acids. V gave up 0 bases and J gave up 1 base, with 9 bases separating them. The CDR3 reads CASSQEVSGNTEAFF. The CDR3 bases are TGCGCCAGCAGCCAAGAAGTGTCCGGGAACACTGAAGCTTTCTTT.

This chain connects TRBV10-1 to TRBJ2-3; perhaps TRBD1 as D (6 bases). The CDR3 has 14 residues. Germline CDR1 WNHNN, CDR2 SYGVQD (reference sequence). V lost 2 bases and J 2 bases, leaving 8 bases between the germline ends. CDR3 sequence: CASSEGQFTDTQYF. The CDR3 DNA is TGCGCCAGCAGTGAGGGACAGTTCACAGATACGCAGTATTTT.

The chain uses TRBV7-2 and TRBJ1-2, with D perhaps matching TRBD1 (6 bases). This CDR3 has 14 residues. Trimming stripped 5 bases from V and 1 base from J, with 11 bases between. Germline V gene lookup returns CDR1 SGHTA and CDR2 FQGNSA. This chain's CDR3 is CASSPTGNNYGYTF. CDR3 in DNA: TGTGCCAGCAGCCCTACAGGGAATAACTATGGCTACACCTTC.

This chain connects TRBV4-2 to TRBJ2-7, with D possibly TRBD1 on 7 matching bases. This CDR3 region has 15 residues. V gave up 4 bases and J gave up 0 bases, with 13 bases separating them. Looked up from germline, CDR1 is LGHNA and CDR2 is YNFKEQ. The CDR3 reads CASSPMRDSSYEQYF. CDR3 coding DNA: TGTGCCAGCAGCCCCATGCGGGACAGCTCCTACGAGCAGTACTTC.

The J gene is TRBJ2-5, the V gene TRBV29-1; D is perhaps TRBD1 (6 bases). This CDR3 is built from 15 residues. Germline lookup yields CDR1 SQVTM and CDR2 ANQGSEA. The ends were cut back, 6 bases at V and 5 bases at J, with 22 bases in the middle. Written as DNA, the CDR3 is TGCAGCGTCCTGCCACCCGGACAGCGAAGGGAGACCCAGTACTTC. This sequence encodes CSVLPPGQRRETQYF.

Only a few counts were recorded for this clonotype. The rearrangement links TRBV25-1 to TRBJ2-6, with D unresolved. Trimming removed 2 bases at V and 3 bases at J, with 2 bases between. Germline V gene lookup returns CDR1 MGHDK and CDR2 SYGVNS. This CDR3 is built from 13 residues. Here the CDR3 DNA reads TGTGCCAGCAGTGAAGATGGGGCCAACGTCCTGACTTTC. It yields the protein CASSEDGANVLTF.

The J gene is TRBJ1-2, the V gene TRBV5-1; no clear D gene. Trimming left V 2 bases short and J 4 bases short, with 15 bases between. The length of the CDR3 is 15 residues. CDR1 and CDR2 from the germline V gene are SGHRS and YFSETQ. The CDR3, as DNA: TGCGCCAGCAGCTTTGGAGCGCCCCCAAGCTATGGCTACACCTTC. Translated, it gives CASSFGAPPSYGYTF.

This clonotype has a handful of counts. The chain links TRBV6-5 to TRBJ2-5, with 7 bases that match TRBD1. The J call may be in error: the DNA end matches TRBJ2-7 better. The CDR3 contains 13 residues. Germline V CDR1 and CDR2: MNHEY, SVGAGI. In DNA form, the CDR3 reads TGTGCCAGCAGTTACCAACAGGGGCGCGAGCAGTACTTC. Translation: CASSYQQGREQYF.

A few counts support this clonotype. This sequence joins TRBV4-1 and TRBJ2-3; 9 bases fit TRBD2. This CDR3 spans 13 amino acids. The junction had 1 base not matched to a gene; V was cut back by 0 bases and J by 9 bases. Germline V lookup: CDR1 MGHRA, CDR2 YSYEKL. CDR3 amino acids: CASSQEGLATQYF. In DNA form, the CDR3 reads TGCGCCAGCAGCCAAGAGGGACTAGCCACGCAGTATTTT.

This clonotype was seen only once. The genes are TRBV29-1 and TRBJ2-3; tentative D call: TRBD1 (5 bases). Looked up from germline, CDR1 is SQVTM and CDR2 is ANQGSEA. This CDR3 contains 12 residues. V was trimmed by 8 bases and J by 8 bases, leaving 17 bases between them. The CDR3 is CSLGATDGTQYF. The CDR3 DNA reads as TGCAGCCTTGGGGCCACAGACGGTACGCAGTATTTT.

The V call is TRBV5-4, the J call TRBJ1-1, with no clear D. Trimming removed 3 bases from V and 6 bases from J, with 15 bases in between. CDR1 and CDR2 from the germline V gene are SGHNT and YYREEE (reference sequence). The CDR3 length is 14 residues. CDR3 sequence reads: CASSSERREAEAFF. Here the CDR3 DNA reads TGTGCCAGCAGCTCGGAGCGGAGGGAGGCTGAAGCTTTCTTT.

The chain joins TRBV5-1 to TRBJ2-5; D is unclear. This CDR3 is built from 14 residues. Trimming left V 1 base short and J 4 bases short, with 11 bases between. Germline lookup yields CDR1 SGHRS and CDR2 YFSETQ. In DNA form, the CDR3 reads TGCGCCAGCAGCTTGCGCGTCCCCACAGAGACCCAGTACTTC. It is translated as CASSLRVPTETQYF.

The V gene is TRBV29-1, the J gene TRBJ2-7, with TRBD1 matching over 8 bases. This CDR3 comprises 17 residues. Germline lookup yields CDR1 SQVTM and CDR2 ANQGSEA. CDR3 DNA sequence: TGCAGGGGGTTCGTTCCACGGGGACAGGTAGACGCCTACGAGCAGTACTTC. As protein: CRGFVPRGQVDAYEQYF.

V is TRBV29-1 and J is TRBJ2-5, with a weak D call TRBD2 (6 bases). The CDR3 has 13 residues. V gave up 7 bases and J gave up 2 bases, with 14 bases separating them. Germline-derived CDR1 and CDR2 are SQVTM and ANQGSEA. The CDR3: CSGWGSGQETQYF. In DNA, the CDR3 is TGCAGCGGCTGGGGTAGCGGACAAGAGACCCAGTACTTC.